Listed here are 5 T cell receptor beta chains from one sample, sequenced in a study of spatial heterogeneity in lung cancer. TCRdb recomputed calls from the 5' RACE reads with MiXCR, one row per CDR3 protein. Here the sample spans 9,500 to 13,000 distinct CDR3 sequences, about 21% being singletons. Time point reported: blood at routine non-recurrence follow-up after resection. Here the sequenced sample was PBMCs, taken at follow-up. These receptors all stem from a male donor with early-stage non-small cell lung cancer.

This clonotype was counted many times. The CDR3 sequence is CASSLQGAVGELFF. CDR3 nucleotides: TGTGCCAGCAGCCTGCAGGGGGCGGTCGGGGAGCTGTTTTTT. V and J are TRBV3-1 and TRBJ2-2; TRBD1 agrees at 8 bases. The CDR3 has 14 amino acids. Looked up from germline, CDR1 is LGHDT and CDR2 is YNNKEL (reference sequence). V lost 4 bases and J lost 7; bases outside the gene matches: 5.

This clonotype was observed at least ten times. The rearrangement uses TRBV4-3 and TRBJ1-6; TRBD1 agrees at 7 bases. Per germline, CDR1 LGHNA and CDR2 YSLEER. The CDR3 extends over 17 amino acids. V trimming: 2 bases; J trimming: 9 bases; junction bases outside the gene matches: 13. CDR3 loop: CASSQRAGGFNGSPLHF. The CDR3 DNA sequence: TGCGCCAGCAGCCAAAGGGCAGGGGGATTTAACGGTTCACCCCTCCACTTT.

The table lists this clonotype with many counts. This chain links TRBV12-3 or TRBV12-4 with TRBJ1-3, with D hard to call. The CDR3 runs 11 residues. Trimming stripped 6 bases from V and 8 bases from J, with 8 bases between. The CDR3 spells CASSEKDTIYF. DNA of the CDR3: TGTGCCAGCAGCGAGAAGGACACCATATATTTT.

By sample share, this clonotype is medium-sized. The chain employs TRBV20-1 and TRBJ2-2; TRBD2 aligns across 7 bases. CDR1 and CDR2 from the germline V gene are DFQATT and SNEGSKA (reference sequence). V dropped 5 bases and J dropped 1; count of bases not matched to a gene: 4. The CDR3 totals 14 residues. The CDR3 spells CSAWVAGNTGELFF. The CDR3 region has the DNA TGCAGTGCTTGGGTAGCGGGGAACACCGGGGAGCTGTTTTTT.

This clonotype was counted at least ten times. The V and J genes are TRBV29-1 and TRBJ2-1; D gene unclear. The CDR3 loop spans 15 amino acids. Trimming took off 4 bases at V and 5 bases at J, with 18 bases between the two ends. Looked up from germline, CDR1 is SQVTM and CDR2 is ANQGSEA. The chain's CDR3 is CSVVFQLLLNNEQFF. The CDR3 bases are TGCAGCGTTGTGTTCCAACTACTCCTTAACAATGAGCAGTTCTTC.